One sample yielded the 32 T cell receptor beta chains listed below, sequenced in a study of T cells after yellow fever vaccination. TCRdb re-called the 5' RACE reads with MiXCR, one entry per CDR3 protein. Among 400,000 or so distinct CDR3 sequences listed, around 20% were seen once. The sequences come from PBMCs, collected before the yellow fever booster vaccination. The receptors derive from a man younger than 35 who received the YFV17D yellow fever vaccine.

The rearrangement joins TRBV29-1 to TRBJ2-3; no clear D. The CDR3 length is 13 residues. V lost 2 bases, J lost 6 bases, and 12 bases lay in between. The germline CDR1 and CDR2 sequences are SQVTM and ANQGSEA. DNA for the CDR3: TGCAGCGTTGAAATTGGTTTTCCTGATACGCAGTATTTT. Translating it yields CSVEIGFPDTQYF.

The chain combines TRBV28 with TRBJ2-7, with D uncertain. The CDR3 has 13 residues. Germline V gene lookup returns CDR1 MDHEN and CDR2 SYDVKM. V lost 1 base, J lost 2 bases, and 6 bases lay in between. The chain's CDR3 is CASSLSNTYEQYV. The CDR3 DNA follows: TGTGCCAGCAGTTTATCGAACACCTACGAGCAGTACGTC.

The genes are TRBV6-5 and TRBJ2-7; 8 nucleotides agree with TRBD1. Germline V gene sequence: CDR1 MNHEY, CDR2 SVGAGI. V lost 2 bases and J lost 0; bases outside the gene matches: 0. There are 14 residues in the CDR3. CDR3 sequence: CASSYGQGSYEQYV. CDR3 coding DNA: TGTGCCAGCAGTTACGGACAGGGCTCCTACGAGCAGTACGTC.

The chain carries TRBV28 and TRBJ2-6; TRBD1 aligns across 7 bases. The ends lost 7 bases at V and 2 bases at J; junction bases unmatched: 8. In germline, CDR1 is MDHEN, CDR2 SYDVKM. The CDR3 spans 16 residues. The CDR3 loop is CASTTSTGTGANVLTF. Here the CDR3 DNA reads TGTGCCAGCACGACTTCGACAGGGACTGGGGCCAACGTCCTGACTTTC.

The chain carries TRBV20-1 and TRBJ2-3, with 8 bases aligning to TRBD2. V shed 7 bases and J 2 bases; nucleotides not matched to a gene: 5. Germline-derived CDR1 and CDR2 are DFQATT and SNEGSKA (reference sequence). The CDR3 has 13 amino acids. The DNA for the CDR3 is TGCAGTGTCAACGGGGGGGCCACAGATACGCAGTATTTT. Its protein product is CSVNGGATDTQYF.

The chain has TRBV20-1 and TRBJ2-7; TRBD1 matches 11 bases. This CDR3 is built from 14 residues. The V and J ends lost 5 bases and 3 bases, in that order; junction bases with no gene match: 6. Germline lookup yields CDR1 DFQATT and CDR2 SNEGSKA (reference sequence). The CDR3 nucleotides read TGCAGTGCTCGTGGGACAGGGGGGTTCTACGAGCAGTACTTC. Protein: CSARGTGGFYEQYF.

To note about this clonotype: A much larger clone differs by one base, so this may be a read error. V and J are TRBV4-2 and TRBJ1-1, with no clear D. Trimming removed 1 base at V and 1 base at J, with 4 bases between. Germline V gives CDR1 LGHNA, CDR2 YNFKEQ. The CDR3 is made up of 13 amino acids. CDR3 loop: CASSQVQNTEAFF. The CDR3 DNA reads TGTGCCAGCAGCCAAGTTCAGAACACTGAAGCTTTCTTT.

The chain is built from TRBV9 and TRBJ2-7, with unresolved D. Germline loops: CDR1 SGDLS, CDR2 YYNGEE. This CDR3 contains 14 residues. V lost 0 bases, J lost 6 bases, and 13 bases lay in between. The CDR3 loop is CASSVASQSGEQYF. In nucleotides, the CDR3 is TGTGCCAGCAGCGTAGCGTCACAGTCTGGCGAGCAGTACTTC. Looking up the rest from reference TRBV9 and TRBJ2-7 gives the full variable domain: DSGVTQTPKHLITATGQRVTLRCSPRSGDLSVYWYQQSLDQGLQFLIQYYNGEERAKGNILERFSAQQFPDLHSELNLSSLELGDSALYFCASSVASQSGEQYFGPGTRLTVT.

J is TRBJ1-2 and V is TRBV7-9; no definite D call. Trimming shortened V by 4 bases and J by 0 bases, and 9 bases separated the two germline ends. CDR3 length equals 14 residues. Looked up from germline, CDR1 is SEHNR and CDR2 is FQNEAQ (reference sequence). CDR3 DNA sequence: TGTGCCAGCAGCTACCCTGCGGCTAACTATGGCTACACCTTC. This encodes CASSYPAANYGYTF.

The gene calls are TRBV7-9 and TRBJ2-1; D may be TRBD1 or TRBD2 (6 bases each). V shed 1 base and J shed 3 bases, with 10 bases lying between them. The CDR3 covers 15 residues. CDR1 SEHNR and CDR2 FQNEAQ come from the germline V gene (reference sequence). CDR3 loop: CASSLGGAFYNEQFF. CDR3 DNA: TGTGCCAGCAGCTTAGGGGGGGCCTTCTACAATGAGCAGTTCTTC.

This clonotype was seen only a few times. V and J are TRBV2 and TRBJ2-4; D not certain. Deletions cut 2 bases from V and 0 bases from J, with 14 bases between. CDR1 is SNHLY and CDR2 is FYNNEI in the germline V gene. There are 17 residues in the CDR3. The CDR3 region is CASSETAIGLAKNIQYF. As DNA, the CDR3 is TGTGCCAGCAGTGAAACGGCAATTGGGCTAGCCAAAAACATTCAGTACTTC.

In this sample, this clonotype turned up a few times. The gene calls are TRBV9 and TRBJ1-1; 9 bases agree with TRBD1. Germline lookup yields CDR1 SGDLS and CDR2 YYNGEE. The ends lost 4 bases at V and 3 bases at J; junction bases unmatched: 4. This CDR3 region has 14 residues. This CDR3 is CASSTRTGDTEAFF. The CDR3, as DNA: TGTGCCAGCAGCACCAGGACAGGGGACACTGAAGCTTTCTTT.

This clonotype was detected a few times. V is TRBV7-9 and J is TRBJ1-1, with unresolved D. V was pared by 1 base and J by 6 bases, with 6 bases between. CDR1 SEHNR and CDR2 FQNEAQ come from the germline V gene (reference sequence). The CDR3 covers 12 residues. CDR3 nucleotide sequence: TGTGCCAGCAGCTTAGAGTCCCCTGAAGCTTTCTTT. This codes for CASSLESPEAFF.

The chain recombines TRBV6-2 or TRBV6-3 with TRBJ2-7, with TRBD1 identical over 9 bases. In germline, CDR1 is MNHEY, CDR2 SVGEGT. V was clipped by 0 bases and J by 3 bases; unmatched bases: 3. The CDR3 covers 15 residues. This CDR3 reads CASSYSTGGGYEQYV. The CDR3 DNA sequence: TGTGCCAGCAGTTACTCGACAGGGGGAGGCTACGAGCAGTACGTC.

This clonotype has only a few counts. CDR3 in DNA: TGCGCCAGCAGCCATCCTGCAGGGGGTAGCTCCTATAATTCACCCCTCCACTTT. As protein: CASSHPAGGSSYNSPLHF. The chain links TRBV4-1 to TRBJ1-6, with TRBD1 identical over 7 bases. The CDR3 sequence is 18 residues long. Germline V gives CDR1 MGHRA, CDR2 YSYEKL. The J segment lost 0 bases and the V segment lost 3 bases, leaving 8 bases of the junction unmatched.

This chain uses TRBV6-1 with TRBJ1-5; D unclear. V was shortened by 2 bases and J by 3 bases, with 11 bases between the two germline ends. Germline V gene data show CDR1 as MNHNS and CDR2 as SASEGT. The CDR3 covers 15 residues. In nucleotides, the CDR3 is TGTGCCAGCAGTGAACGGCCCGGGCACAATCAGCCCCAGCATTTT. Its protein product is CASSERPGHNQPQHF.

Ten or more counts support this clonotype. This chain connects TRBV12-3 or TRBV12-4 to TRBJ2-1, with unresolved D. Trimming stripped 2 bases from V and 6 bases from J, with 11 bases between. The CDR3 runs 14 residues. The CDR3 coding sequence is TGTGCCAGCAGTTTAAGTGTCCTTGGCAATGAGCAGTTCTTC. Protein product: CASSLSVLGNEQFF.

Only a few counts were recorded for this clonotype. The gene calls are TRBV7-6 and TRBJ2-5; D is unresolved. The CDR3 contains 13 residues. CDR1 is SGHVS, CDR2 FNYEAQ, per germline. V lost 7 bases and J 0 bases, leaving 9 bases between the germline ends. CDR3 coding DNA: TGTGCCAGCACATACAGTTACCAAGAGACCCAGTACTTC. Its translation: CASTYSYQETQYF.

This clonotype was observed a handful of times. The rearrangement uses TRBV7-6 and TRBJ2-2; 10 nucleotides align to TRBD2. Trimming at V came to 5 bases and at J to 5 bases, leaving 5 bases not matched to a gene. The CDR3 length is 15 residues. Looked up from germline, CDR1 is SGHVS and CDR2 is FNYEAQ. The CDR3 is CASSPAGGQTGELFF. In DNA form, the CDR3 reads TGTGCCAGCAGCCCAGCGGGGGGGCAAACCGGGGAGCTGTTTTTT.

V gene TRBV12-3 or TRBV12-4 combines with J gene TRBJ2-5; the D call may be TRBD1 or TRBD2 (5 bases each). V was pared by 3 bases and J by 2 bases, with 25 bases between. CDR3 length equals 19 residues. Here the CDR3 reads CASSFPQGDSDSGQETQYF. CDR3 in DNA: TGTGCCAGCAGTTTTCCCCAAGGGGATTCGGATTCGGGACAAGAGACCCAGTACTTC.

The chain recombines TRBV5-1 with TRBJ1-1; no clear D gene. Trimming pared 6 bases from V and 0 bases from J, leaving 12 bases between. The CDR3 covers 14 residues. Germline CDR1 reads SGHRS; CDR2 reads YFSETQ. CDR3 protein: CASNRDGMNTEAFF. CDR3 nucleotides: TGCGCCAGCAACCGAGACGGAATGAACACTGAAGCTTTCTTT.

This chain joins TRBV7-2 and TRBJ2-5, with 7 bases matching TRBD2. Per the germline V gene, CDR1 is SGHTA and CDR2 is FQGNSA. Germline trimming cut 10 bases from V and 2 bases from J; bases unmatched to any gene: 10. The CDR3 loop spans 14 amino acids. The CDR3 DNA sequence: TGTGCCACCCCAGAGACGGGGGGTCAAGAGACCCAGTACTTC. Its protein product is CATPETGGQETQYF.

This clonotype was counted only a few times. The rearrangement links TRBV5-1 to TRBJ2-6; possible D gene TRBD2, 6 bases. This CDR3 has 17 amino acids. From germline, CDR1 is SGHRS and CDR2 YFSETQ. Trimming removed 4 bases at V and 0 bases at J, with 14 bases between. CDR3 bases: TGCGCCAGCAGCCCGGGACGGGGACTCTCTGGGGCCAACGTCCTGACTTTC. Its translation: CASSPGRGLSGANVLTF.

This clonotype was seen a handful of times. The chain carries TRBV7-6 and TRBJ2-3; D is perhaps TRBD1 (7 bases). Trimming took off 5 bases at V and 7 bases at J, with 19 bases between the two ends. The CDR3 length is 15 residues. Germline CDR1 and CDR2: SGHVS and FNYEAQ. The CDR3 is CASSPDLTGRNTQYF. CDR3 sequence (DNA): TGTGCCAGCAGCCCAGACCTGACAGGGAGGAATACGCAGTATTTT.

This chain links TRBV9 with TRBJ1-2; no clear D gene. The CDR3 covers 13 residues. V lost 0 bases to trimming and J lost 1 base, with 4 bases between them. From germline, CDR1 is SGDLS and CDR2 YYNGEE. CDR3 DNA sequence: TGTGCCAGCAGCGTAGTGCTTAACTATGGCTACACCTTC. Translating it yields CASSVVLNYGYTF.

The chain couples TRBV6-6 to TRBJ2-7; 8 nucleotides match TRBD1. Germline CDR1 is MNHNY and CDR2 is SVGAGI (reference sequence). Trimming cost V 0 bases and J 5 bases; bases outside gene matches: 3. CDR3 length equals 14 residues. Here the CDR3 DNA reads TGTGCCAGCAGTTACTCGGACAGGGTCAACGAGCAGTACGTC. It specifies CASSYSDRVNEQYV.

This clonotype occurred a few times. The rearrangement joins TRBV20-1 to TRBJ1-2, with D unclear. The V gene's germline CDR1 is DFQATT and CDR2 SNEGSKA (reference sequence). Trimming pared 0 bases from V and 8 bases from J, leaving 16 bases between. This CDR3 is built from 14 residues. The CDR3 loop is CSAREPLVGEGYTF. The DNA for the CDR3 is TGCAGTGCTAGAGAACCCCTCGTCGGTGAAGGCTACACCTTC.

The V call is TRBV7-2, the J call TRBJ2-5, with a tentative D call TRBD1 (6 bases). Germline lookup yields CDR1 SGHTA and CDR2 FQGNSA. Trimming removed 1 base from V and 1 base from J, with 10 bases in between. The CDR3 contains 15 residues. DNA of the CDR3: TGTGCCAGCAGCTTAGGGAACAGGGTCCAAGAGACCCAGTACTTC. Translation gives CASSLGNRVQETQYF.

The chain joins TRBV25-1 to TRBJ2-2; D uncertain. Germline CDR1 MGHDK, CDR2 SYGVNS. The CDR3 contains 13 residues. Trimming cost V 2 bases and J 4 bases, with 5 bases left between them. This CDR3 reads CASSEQSTGELFF. CDR3 bases: TGTGCCAGCAGTGAACAGAGCACCGGGGAGCTGTTTTTT.

The rearrangement uses TRBV15 and TRBJ2-3; D may match TRBD1 or TRBD2 (6 bases each). Germline lookup yields CDR1 LNHNV and CDR2 YYDKDF (reference sequence). This CDR3 is built from 15 residues. With 4 bases removed from V and 7 bases from J, the gap between germline ends came to 18 bases. CDR3 in amino acids: CATSIDRKGGNTQYF. The CDR3 DNA reads TGTGCCACCAGCATCGACAGGAAGGGAGGAAATACGCAGTATTTT.

V is TRBV12-3 or TRBV12-4 and J is TRBJ1-1, with D tentatively TRBD1 (5 bases). The CDR3 length is 12 residues. V lost 3 bases and J lost 6, with 8 bases in between. The CDR3 region has the DNA TGTGCCAGCAGTTTTGGGGGTCCTGAAGCTTTCTTT. It yields the protein CASSFGGPEAFF.

This clonotype was counted only a few times. The V gene is TRBV25-1, the J gene TRBJ1-2; no clear D. Germline loops: CDR1 MGHDK, CDR2 SYGVNS. The germline V and J ends were trimmed by 4 bases and 0 bases, with 12 bases remaining between them. The CDR3 loop spans 15 amino acids. The CDR3 is CASSGDGRANYGYTF. The CDR3 DNA reads TGTGCCAGCAGTGGTGACGGACGAGCTAACTATGGCTACACCTTC.